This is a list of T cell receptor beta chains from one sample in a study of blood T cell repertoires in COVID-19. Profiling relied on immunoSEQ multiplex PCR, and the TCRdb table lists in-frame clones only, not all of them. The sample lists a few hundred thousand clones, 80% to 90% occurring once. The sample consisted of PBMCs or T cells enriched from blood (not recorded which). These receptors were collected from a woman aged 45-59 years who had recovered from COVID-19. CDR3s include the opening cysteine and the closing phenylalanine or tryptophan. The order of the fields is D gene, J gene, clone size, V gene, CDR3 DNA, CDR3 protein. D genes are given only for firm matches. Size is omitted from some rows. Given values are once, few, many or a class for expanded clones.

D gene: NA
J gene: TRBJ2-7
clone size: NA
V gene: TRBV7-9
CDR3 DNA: TGTGCCAGCAGCTCCGTTGAGGAGACGGACTCCTACGAGCAGTACTTC
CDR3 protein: CASSSVEETDSYEQYF

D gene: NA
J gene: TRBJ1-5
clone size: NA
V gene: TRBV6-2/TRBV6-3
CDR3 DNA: TGTGCCAGCAGTCGACAGGTTGGAAGCAATCAGCCCCAGCATTTT
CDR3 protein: CASSRQVGSNQPQHF

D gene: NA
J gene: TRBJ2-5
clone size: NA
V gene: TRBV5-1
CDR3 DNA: TGCGCCAGCAGCTTGGACCCCTTCGCAGACCAAGAGACCCAGTACTTC
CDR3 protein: CASSLDPFADQETQYF

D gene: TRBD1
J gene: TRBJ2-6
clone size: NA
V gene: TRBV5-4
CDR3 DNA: TGTGCCAGCAGCCTAGGGACAGGGGGGGCCAACGTCCTGACTTTC
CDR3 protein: CASSLGTGGANVLTF

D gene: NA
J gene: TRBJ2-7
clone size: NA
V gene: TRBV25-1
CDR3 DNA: TGTGCCAGCAGTTTTCCCGGGACAAAAAACAACGAGCAGTACTTC
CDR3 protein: CASSFPGTKNNEQYF

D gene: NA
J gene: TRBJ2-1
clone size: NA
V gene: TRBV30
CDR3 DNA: TGTGCCTGGAGTGTACCAGGGAACAATGAGCAGTTCTTC
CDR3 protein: CAWSVPGNNEQFF

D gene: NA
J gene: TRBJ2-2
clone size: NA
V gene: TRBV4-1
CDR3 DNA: TGCGCCAGCAGCCAAGTGGTAAAGGACTTTAACACCGGGGAGCTGTTTTTT
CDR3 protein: CASSQVVKDFNTGELFF

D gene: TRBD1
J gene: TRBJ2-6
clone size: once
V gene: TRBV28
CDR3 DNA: TGTGCCAGCAGTTTCTTGGTGATGGGACAGGGGGCGGGGGCCAACGTCCTGACTTTC
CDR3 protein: CASSFLVMGQGAGANVLTF

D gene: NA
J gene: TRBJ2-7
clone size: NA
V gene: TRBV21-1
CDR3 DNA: TGTGCCAGCCCTACCCTTGACCCCGGGAAGGACGAGCAGTACTTC
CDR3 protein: CASPTLDPGKDEQYF

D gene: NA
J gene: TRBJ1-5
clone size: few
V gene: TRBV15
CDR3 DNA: TGTGCCACCAGCGTCTCAATCCAGGGCCAGCCCCAGCATTTT
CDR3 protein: CATSVSIQGQPQHF

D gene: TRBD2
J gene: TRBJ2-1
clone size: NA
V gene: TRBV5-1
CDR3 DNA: TGCGCCAGCAGCCCCCCCGGGCTAGCGGGGGGGGCCAACTACAATGAGCAGTTCTTC
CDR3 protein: CASSPPGLAGGANYNEQFF

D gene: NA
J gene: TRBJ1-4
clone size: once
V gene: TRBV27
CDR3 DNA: TGTGCCAGCAGTTTATCGGGGCGGGGTAATGAAAAACTGTTTTTT
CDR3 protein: CASSLSGRGNEKLFF

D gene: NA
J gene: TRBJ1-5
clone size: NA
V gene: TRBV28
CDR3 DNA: TGTGCCAGCAGTTCCTCAGGGGCAGGGGGCAATCAGCCCCAGCATTTT
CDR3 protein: CASSSSGAGGNQPQHF

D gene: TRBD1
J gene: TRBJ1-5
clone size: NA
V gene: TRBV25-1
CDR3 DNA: TGTGCCAGCAGTGGTGGGACAGGGGATCAGCCCCAGCATTTT
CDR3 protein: CASSGGTGDQPQHF

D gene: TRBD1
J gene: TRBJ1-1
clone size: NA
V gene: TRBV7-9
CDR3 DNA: TGTGCCAGCAGCTTATCCCGGACAGGGGACACTGAAGCTTTCTTT
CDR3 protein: CASSLSRTGDTEAFF

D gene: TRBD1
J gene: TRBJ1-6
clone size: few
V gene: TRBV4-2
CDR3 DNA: TGTGCCAGCAGCCAAGGACCCCACAGGGGTAATTCACCCCTCCACTTT
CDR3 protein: CASSQGPHRGNSPLHF

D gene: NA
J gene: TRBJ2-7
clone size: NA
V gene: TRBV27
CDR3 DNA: TGTGCCAGCAGCGAAGAGTTTTCCTACGAGCAGTACTTC
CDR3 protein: CASSEEFSYEQYF

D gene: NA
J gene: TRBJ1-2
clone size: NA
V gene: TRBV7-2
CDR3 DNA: TGTGCCAGCAGATCCACAGGGAACTATGGCTACACCTTC
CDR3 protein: CASRSTGNYGYTF

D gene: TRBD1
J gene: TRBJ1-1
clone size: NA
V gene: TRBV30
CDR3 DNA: TGTGCCTGGGGACGGGGGACAGGGGGAAATGCTTTCTTT
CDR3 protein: CAWGRGTGGNAFF

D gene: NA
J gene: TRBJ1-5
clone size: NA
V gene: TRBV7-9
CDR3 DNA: TGTGCCAGCAGCTTAGCGCAGGGGTACAGCAATCAGCCCCAGCATTTT
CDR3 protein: CASSLAQGYSNQPQHF

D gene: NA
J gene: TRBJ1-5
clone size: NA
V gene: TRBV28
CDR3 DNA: TGTGCCAGCAGAGCAGGGGCAGGTCAGCCCCAGCATTTT
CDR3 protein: CASRAGAGQPQHF

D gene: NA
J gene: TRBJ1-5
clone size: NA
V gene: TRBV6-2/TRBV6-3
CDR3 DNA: TGTGCCAGCAGTTTCGGGTCACTGACTCAGCCCCAGCATTTT
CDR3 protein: CASSFGSLTQPQHF

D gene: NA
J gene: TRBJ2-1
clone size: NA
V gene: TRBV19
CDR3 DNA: TGTGCCAGTAGTATAAGTTCGGGGAAGCTTGAGCAGTTCTTC
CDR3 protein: CASSISSGKLEQFF

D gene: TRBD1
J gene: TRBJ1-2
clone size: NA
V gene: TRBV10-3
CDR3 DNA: TGTGCCATCGGAAGGGACAGTACCCATCAATACACCTTC
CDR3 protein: CAIGRDSTHQYTF

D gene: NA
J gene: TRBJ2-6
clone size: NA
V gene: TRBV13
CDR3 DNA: TGTGCCAGCAGCCCACGGAGCTCTGGGGCCAACGTCCTGACTTTC
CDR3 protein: CASSPRSSGANVLTF

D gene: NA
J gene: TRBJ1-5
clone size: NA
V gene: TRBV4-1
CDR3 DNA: TGCGCCAGCAGCCAAGATTCCGGGACACGCAATCAGCCCCAGCATTTT
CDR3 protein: CASSQDSGTRNQPQHF

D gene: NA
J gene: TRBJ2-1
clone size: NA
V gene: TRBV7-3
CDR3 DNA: TGTGCCAGCAGTTTCGGGGACAATGAGCAGTTCTTC
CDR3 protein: CASSFGDNEQFF

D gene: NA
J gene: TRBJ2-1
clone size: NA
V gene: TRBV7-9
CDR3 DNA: TGTGCCAGCAGCTTATCTTTGAGCTACAATGAGCAGTTCTTC
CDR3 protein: CASSLSLSYNEQFF

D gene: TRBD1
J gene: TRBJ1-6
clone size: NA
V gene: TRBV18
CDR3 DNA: TGTGCCAGCGGACCGACAGGGAACATCTATAATTCACCCCTCCACTTT
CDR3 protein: CASGPTGNIYNSPLHF

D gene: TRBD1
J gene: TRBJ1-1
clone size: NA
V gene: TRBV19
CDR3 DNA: TGTGCCAGTAGCAATACAGGGGGAAACACTGAAGCTTTCTTT
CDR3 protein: CASSNTGGNTEAFF

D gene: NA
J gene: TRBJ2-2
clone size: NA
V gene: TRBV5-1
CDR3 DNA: TGCGCCAGCAGCCCCCGGGACAACGCTAACACCGGGGAGCTGTTTTTT
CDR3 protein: CASSPRDNANTGELFF